This entry describes one T cell receptor beta chain. The antigen is not known. The data are from a study of regulatory T cells in long-lasting Graves disease. At the level of the study: With positive TSH receptor antibodies and over 5 years of antithyroid drugs, Graves' disease was considered persistent. Findings of the study overall: For persistent Graves' patients, TCR diversity was lower than for newly diagnosed ones.

Time point in this sample: persistent/refractory GD, antithyroid drugs over 5 years with positive TRAb. TCR sequences were obtained from RNA taken from PBMCs. Assembly of TCR beta libraries relied on iRepertoire HTBI primers together with Arm-PCR of CDR3 regions. TCRdb passed the multiplex PCR reads through MiXCR, listing each CDR3 protein once. The sample lists over 650,000 distinct CDR3 sequences; 30% were seen once. The TCR sequence derives from a female donor with Graves disease. The source material was peripheral blood mononuclear cells (PBMCs), sampled when the disease was refractory, from a patient treated with antithyroid drugs.

The DNA of the CDR3 is TGTGCCAGTAGTAGGACAGTTCCCTACGAGCAGTACTTC. Amino acids: CASSRTVPYEQYF. This chain uses TRBV19 with TRBJ2-7; TRBD1 might be the D (6 bases). Trimming took 4 bases from V and 2 from J, leaving 9 bases between them. The CDR3 totals 13 residues. CDR1 and CDR2 from the germline V gene are LNHDA and SQIVND (reference sequence). Full variable domain (remainder filled in from reference TRBV19 and TRBJ2-7): DGGITQSPKYLFRKEGQNVTLSCEQNLNHDAMYWYRQDPGQGLRLIYYSQIVNDFQKGDIAEGYSVSREKKESFPLTVTSAQKNPTAFYLCASSRTVPYEQYFGPGTRLTVT.